The clone carrying this T cell receptor (beta chain) has only a few counts. Its antigen is not identified. The data were obtained in a study of T cell repertoires in cytomegalovirus infection. Study-level information: Both a matching HLA type and CMV infection were indicated by public TCR beta signatures.

Study outcomes and limitations: Identification of carriers of CMV plus the relevant HLA was performed using cumulative public TCR beta family frequency. Predominance within the ex vivo response was attributable to HLA-C-restricted CMV-specific TCR beta clonotypes.

MiXCR was run by TCRdb on the reads, yielding one entry per CDR3 protein. The repertoire has 200,000 to 250,000 distinct CDR3 sequences, about 20% of them found once; the top ten carry 18%. The J segment lost 2 bases and the V segment lost 3 bases, leaving 6 bases of the junction unmatched. This CDR3 is built from 16 residues. Germline V gene lookup returns CDR1 MNHEY and CDR2 SVGEGT. Source material: CD8+ T cells from PBMCs. The chain uses TRBV6-2 or TRBV6-3 and TRBJ1-5, with 8 bases fitting TRBD1. This TCR was recovered from a human donor in good health (CMV status not recorded). Some clones in this sample may be carry-over from other donors' samples. CDR3 residues: CASSYSGGAGNQPQHF. The CDR3 coding sequence is TGTGCCAGCAGTTATTCAGGGGGCGCTGGCAATCAGCCCCAGCATTTT.